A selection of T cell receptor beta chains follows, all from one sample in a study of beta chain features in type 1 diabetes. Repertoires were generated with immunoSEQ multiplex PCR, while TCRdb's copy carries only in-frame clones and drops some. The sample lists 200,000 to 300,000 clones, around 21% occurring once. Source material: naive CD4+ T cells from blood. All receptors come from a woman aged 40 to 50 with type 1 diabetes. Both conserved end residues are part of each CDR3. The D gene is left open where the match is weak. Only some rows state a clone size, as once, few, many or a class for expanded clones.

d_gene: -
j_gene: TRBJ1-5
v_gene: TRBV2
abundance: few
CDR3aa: CASRELTLEPQHF
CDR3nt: TGTGCCAGCAGGGAGTTGACGTTGGAGCCCCAGCATTTT

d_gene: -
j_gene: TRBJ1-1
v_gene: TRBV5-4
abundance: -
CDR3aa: CASSRGTEAFF
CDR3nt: TGTGCCAGCAGCCGGGGAACTGAAGCTTTCTTT

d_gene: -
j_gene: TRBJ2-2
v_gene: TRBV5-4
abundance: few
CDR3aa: CASSLDPSGELFF
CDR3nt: TGTGCCAGCAGCTTGGATCCGTCCGGGGAGCTGTTTTTT

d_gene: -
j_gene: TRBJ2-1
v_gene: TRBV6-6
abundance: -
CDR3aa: CASRQGPEQFF
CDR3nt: TGTGCCAGCAGACAGGGTCCTGAGCAGTTCTTC

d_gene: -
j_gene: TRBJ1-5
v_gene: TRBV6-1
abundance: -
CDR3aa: CASSDPSSTGNQPQHF
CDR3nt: TGTGCCAGCAGTGACCCGTCCTCAACAGGGAATCAGCCCCAGCATTTT

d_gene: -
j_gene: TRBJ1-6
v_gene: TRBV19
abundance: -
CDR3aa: CASSDPVLNSPLHF
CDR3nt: TGTGCCAGTAGTGATCCGGTGCTAAATTCACCCCTCCACTTT

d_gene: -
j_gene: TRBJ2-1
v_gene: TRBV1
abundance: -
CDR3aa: CTSCWGVYNEQFF
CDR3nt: TGCACCAGCTGCTGGGGGGTTTACAATGAGCAGTTCTTC

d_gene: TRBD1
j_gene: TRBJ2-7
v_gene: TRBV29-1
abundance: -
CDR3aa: CSVTGTGFYEQYF
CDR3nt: TGCAGTGTAACCGGGACAGGGTTCTACGAGCAGTACTTC

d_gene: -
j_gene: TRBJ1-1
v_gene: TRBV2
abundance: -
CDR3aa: CASSAPGGGEYRTEAFF
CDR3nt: TGTGCCAGCAGTGCCCCCGGAGGTGGGGAGTATAGGACTGAAGCTTTCTTT

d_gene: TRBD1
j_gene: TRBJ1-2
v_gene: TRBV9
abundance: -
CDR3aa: CASSVGTGTNYGYTF
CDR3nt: TGTGCCAGCAGCGTCGGGACAGGGACTAACTATGGCTACACCTTC

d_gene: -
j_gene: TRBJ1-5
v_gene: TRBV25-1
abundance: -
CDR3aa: CASSEMYNQPQHF
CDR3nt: TGTGCCAGCAGTGAAATGTACAATCAGCCCCAGCATTTT

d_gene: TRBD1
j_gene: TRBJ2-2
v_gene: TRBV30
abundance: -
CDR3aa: CAWGFQGAGELFF
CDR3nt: TGTGCCTGGGGCTTTCAGGGGGCCGGGGAGCTGTTTTTT

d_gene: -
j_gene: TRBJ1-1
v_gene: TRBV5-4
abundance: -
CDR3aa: CASSPGKRPGDTEAFF
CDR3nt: TGTGCCAGCAGCCCCGGTAAGAGGCCAGGGGACACTGAAGCTTTCTTT

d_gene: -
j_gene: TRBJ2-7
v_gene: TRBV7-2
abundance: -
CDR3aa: CEGNRAEQYF
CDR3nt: TGTGAGGGGAACAGGGCCGAGCAGTACTTC

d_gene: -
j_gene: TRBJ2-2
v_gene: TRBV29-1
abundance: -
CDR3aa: CSVAGQTNTGELFF
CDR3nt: TGCAGCGTCGCGGGACAGACGAACACCGGGGAGCTGTTTTTT

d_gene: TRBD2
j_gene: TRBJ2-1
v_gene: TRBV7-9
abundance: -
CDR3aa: CASSPRTSGRNEQFF
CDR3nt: TGTGCCAGCAGCCCCAGGACTAGCGGGCGCAATGAGCAGTTCTTC

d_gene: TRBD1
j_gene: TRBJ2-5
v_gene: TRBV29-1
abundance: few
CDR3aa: CSVQIQGAQETQYF
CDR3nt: TGCAGCGTTCAAATTCAGGGGGCGCAGGAGACCCAGTACTTC

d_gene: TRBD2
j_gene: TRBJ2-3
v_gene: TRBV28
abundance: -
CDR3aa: CASSRLADNTDTQYF
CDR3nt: TGTGCCAGCAGTCGACTAGCGGATAACACAGATACGCAGTATTTT

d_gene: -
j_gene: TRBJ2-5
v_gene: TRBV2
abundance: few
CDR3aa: CASRRDSETQYF
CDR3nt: TGTGCCAGCCGCAGGGATTCGGAGACCCAGTACTTC

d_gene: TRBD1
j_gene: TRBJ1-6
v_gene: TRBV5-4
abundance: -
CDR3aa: CASSLGTGRESPLHF
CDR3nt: TGTGCCAGCAGCTTGGGGACAGGGCGAGAATCACCCCTCCACTTT

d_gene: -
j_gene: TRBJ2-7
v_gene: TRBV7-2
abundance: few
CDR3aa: CASSLYPGTAYSYEQYF
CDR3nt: TGTGCCAGCAGCTTATACCCAGGGACTGCGTACTCCTACGAGCAGTACTTC

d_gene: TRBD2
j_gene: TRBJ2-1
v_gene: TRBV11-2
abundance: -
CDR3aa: CASSFTSGYYNEQFF
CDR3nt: TGTGCCAGCAGCTTCACTAGCGGGTACTACAATGAGCAGTTCTTC

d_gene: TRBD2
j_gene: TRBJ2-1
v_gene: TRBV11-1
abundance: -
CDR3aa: CASSITPGAGGDEQFF
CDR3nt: TGTGCCAGCAGCATAACTCCGGGGGCCGGGGGGGATGAGCAGTTCTTC

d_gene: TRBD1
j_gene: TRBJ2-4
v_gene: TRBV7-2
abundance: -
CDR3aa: CASSPDRERNIQYF
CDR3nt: TGTGCCAGCAGCCCAGACAGGGAAAGGAACATTCAGTACTTC

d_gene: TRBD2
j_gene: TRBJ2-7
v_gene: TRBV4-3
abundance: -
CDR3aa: CASSQVASGGYEQYF
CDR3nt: TGCGCCAGCAGCCAAGTCGCTAGCGGGGGATACGAGCAGTACTTC

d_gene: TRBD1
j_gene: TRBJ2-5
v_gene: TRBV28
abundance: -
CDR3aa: CASSPDRQGRGETQYF
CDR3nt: TGTGCCAGCAGTCCCGATCGACAGGGAAGAGGGGAGACCCAGTACTTC

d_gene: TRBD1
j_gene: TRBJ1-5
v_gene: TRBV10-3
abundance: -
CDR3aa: CAISPGQGDGQPQHF
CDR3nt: TGTGCCATCAGTCCGGGACAGGGGGATGGTCAGCCCCAGCATTTT

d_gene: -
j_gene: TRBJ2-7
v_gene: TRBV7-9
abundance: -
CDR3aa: CASSLQGTSYEQYF
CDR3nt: TGTGCCAGCAGCTTACAGGGTACTTCCTACGAGCAGTACTTC

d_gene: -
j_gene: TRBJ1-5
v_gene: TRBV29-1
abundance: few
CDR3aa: CSVTTQGQGNQPQHF
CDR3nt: TGCAGCGTCACTACACAGGGCCAAGGGAATCAGCCCCAGCATTTT

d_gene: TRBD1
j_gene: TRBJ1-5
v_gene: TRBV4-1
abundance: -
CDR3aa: CASSPRLSAQRQGGQPQHF
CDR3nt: TGCGCCAGCAGCCCCCGGTTATCTGCACAAAGACAGGGAGGTCAGCCCCAGCATTTT

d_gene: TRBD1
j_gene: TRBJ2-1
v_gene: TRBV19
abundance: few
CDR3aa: CATTGTGVHNEQFF
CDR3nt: TGTGCCACCACCGGGACAGGGGTCCACAATGAGCAGTTCTTC

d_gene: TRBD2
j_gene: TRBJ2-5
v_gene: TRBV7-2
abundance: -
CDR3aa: CASQGGGVTIEETQYF
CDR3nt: TGTGCCAGCCAAGGCGGGGGGGTTACTATAGAAGAGACCCAGTACTTC

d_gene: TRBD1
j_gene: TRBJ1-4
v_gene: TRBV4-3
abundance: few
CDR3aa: CASSQVGLGRGQGEKLFF
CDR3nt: TGCGCCAGCAGCCAAGTGGGGCTGGGCAGGGGGCAGGGTGAAAAACTGTTTTTT

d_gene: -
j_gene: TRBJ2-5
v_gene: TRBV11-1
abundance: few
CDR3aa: CASSLGSGIEETQYF
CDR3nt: TGTGCCAGCAGCTTAGGATCCGGGATCGAAGAGACCCAGTACTTC

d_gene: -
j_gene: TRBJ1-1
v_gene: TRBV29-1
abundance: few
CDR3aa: CSVSARGSRFLDTEAFF
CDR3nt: TGCAGCGTCAGTGCCAGGGGTTCACGTTTCTTGGACACTGAAGCTTTCTTT

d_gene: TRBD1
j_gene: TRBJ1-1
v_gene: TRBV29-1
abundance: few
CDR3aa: CSGSDREGLNTEAFF
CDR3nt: TGCAGCGGCTCGGACAGGGAGGGATTGAACACTGAAGCTTTCTTT

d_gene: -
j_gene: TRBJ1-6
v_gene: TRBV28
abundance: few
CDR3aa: CASSLRESPLHF
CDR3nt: TGTGCCAGCAGCCTCCGGGAGTCACCCCTCCACTTT

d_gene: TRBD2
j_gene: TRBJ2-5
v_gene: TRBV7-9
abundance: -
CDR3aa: CASRPSGRGGETQYF
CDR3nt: TGTGCCAGCAGGCCCAGCGGGAGGGGAGGTGAGACCCAGTACTTC

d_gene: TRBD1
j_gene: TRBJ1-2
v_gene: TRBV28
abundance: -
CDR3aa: CASTMGQGNYGYTF
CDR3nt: TGTGCCAGCACCATGGGACAGGGTAACTATGGCTACACCTTC

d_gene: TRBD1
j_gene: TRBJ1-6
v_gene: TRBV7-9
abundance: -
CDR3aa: CASSTQGAGSPLHF
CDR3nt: TGTGCCAGCAGCACGCAGGGGGCAGGTTCACCCCTCCACTTT

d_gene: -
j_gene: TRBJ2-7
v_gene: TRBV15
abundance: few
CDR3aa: CATSDRTMYEQYF
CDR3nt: TGTGCCACCAGCGACCGGACAATGTACGAGCAGTACTTC

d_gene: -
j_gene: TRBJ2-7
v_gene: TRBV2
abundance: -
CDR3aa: CASNRVDYEQYF
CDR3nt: TGTGCCAGCAATCGGGTTGACTACGAGCAGTACTTC

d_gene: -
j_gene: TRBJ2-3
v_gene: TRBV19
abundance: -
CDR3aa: CASSWAGPSTDTQYF
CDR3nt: TGTGCCAGTAGTTGGGCAGGGCCTAGCACAGATACGCAGTATTTT

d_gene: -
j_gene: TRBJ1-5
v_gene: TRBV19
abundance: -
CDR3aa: CASSIAAGGVPQHF
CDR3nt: TGTGCCAGTAGTATAGCGGCAGGAGGGGTGCCCCAGCATTTT

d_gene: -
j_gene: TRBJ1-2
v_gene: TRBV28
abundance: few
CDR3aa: CATKLAGYTF
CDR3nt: TGTGCCACCAAGCTTGCTGGCTACACCTTC

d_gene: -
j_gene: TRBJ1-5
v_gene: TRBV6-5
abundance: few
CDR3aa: CASRDQGNQPQHF
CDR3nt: TGTGCCAGCAGAGATCAGGGCAATCAGCCCCAGCATTTT

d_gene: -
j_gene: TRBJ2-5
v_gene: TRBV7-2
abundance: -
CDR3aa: CASSLGLTVQETQYF
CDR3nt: TGTGCCAGCAGCTTAGGGTTGACAGTCCAAGAGACCCAGTACTTC